The 27 T cell receptor beta chains reported below all come from one sample, sequenced in a study of cytotoxic CD8 clonotypes in ibrutinib-treated CLL. This table comes from immunoSEQ multiplex PCR, and its TCRdb copy is limited to in-frame clones, with some not included. Among roughly 54,000 clones listed, 50% to 65% were seen once. Sequencing used PBMCs, obtained after 24 months of ibrutinib treatment. The receptors shown here come from a human donor with chronic lymphocytic leukemia.

The chain is built from TRBV18 and TRBJ1-1; D possibly corresponds to TRBD1 (6 bases). This CDR3 contains 15 residues. V shed 2 bases and J shed 5 bases, with 15 bases lying between them. In germline, CDR1 is KGHSH, CDR2 LQKENI. The CDR3 nucleotides are TGTGCCAGCTCACCATACAGGGACCCTGGGACTGAAGCTTTCTTT. Protein sequence: CASSPYRDPGTEAFF.

V is TRBV5-1 and J is TRBJ2-1; 8 bases match TRBD2. The V gene end was trimmed by 6 bases and the J gene end by 4 bases; junction bases not matched to a gene: 3. Germline V gene data show CDR1 as SGHRS and CDR2 as YFSETQ. CDR3 length: 13 residues. The CDR3 region has the DNA TGCGCCAGCAAGGCTAGCGGGTACAATGAGCAGTTCTTC. Its translation is CASKASGYNEQFF.

V and J are TRBV7-8 and TRBJ1-1; 9 bases fit TRBD1. Germline V gene data show CDR1 as SGHVS and CDR2 as FQNEAQ. The CDR3 is 14 amino acids. Losses at the gene ends were 5 bases for V and 4 bases for J; bases not matched to a gene: 5. This chain's CDR3 is CASSPRTGVTEAFF. Here the CDR3 DNA reads TGTGCCAGCAGCCCACGGACAGGGGTCACTGAAGCTTTCTTT.

The chain carries TRBV19 and TRBJ1-2; D not resolved. The germline V and J ends were trimmed by 5 bases and 4 bases, with 8 bases remaining between them. This CDR3 spans 12 amino acids. Germline V gene data show CDR1 as LNHDA and CDR2 as SQIVND (reference sequence). CDR3 coding DNA: TGTGCCAGTAGTCCCCCCGGCTATGGCTACACCTTC. Translating gives CASSPPGYGYTF.

This chain connects TRBV5-5 to TRBJ1-2; no clear D gene. Trimming took off 5 bases at V and 14 bases at J, with 22 bases between the two ends. The CDR3 contains 13 residues. Per germline, CDR1 SGHKS and CDR2 YYEKEE (reference sequence). CDR3 nucleotide sequence: TGTGCCAGCAGTCTTTCCCGATCCGGGAGGAAAACCTTC. Protein: CASSLSRSGRKTF. The full variable domain, completed using reference TRBV5-5 and TRBJ1-2, is DAGVTQSPTHLIKTRGQQVTLRCSPISGHKSVSWYQQVLGQGPQFIFQYYEKEERGRGNFPDRFSARQFPNYSSELNVNALLLGDSALYLCASSLSRSGRKTFGSGTRLTVV.

J is TRBJ1-1 and V is TRBV6-5; D might be TRBD1 (6 bases). Per the germline V gene, CDR1 is MNHEY and CDR2 is SVGAGI. This CDR3 region has 15 residues. V was shortened by 4 bases and J by 2 bases, with 14 bases between the two germline ends. CDR3 DNA: TGTGCCAGCAGTTCGTACAGGGCAGAAAACACTGAAGCTTTCTTT. Amino acid sequence: CASSSYRAENTEAFF.

This clone was counted a few times. The chain is built from TRBV20-1 and TRBJ1-2; D uncertain. Trimming stripped 3 bases from V and 7 bases from J, with 6 bases between. Germline V CDR1 and CDR2: DFQATT, SNEGSKA (reference sequence). The CDR3 contains 10 residues. CDR3 residues: CSARDSGYTF. In nucleotides, the CDR3 is TGCAGTGCTAGGGATAGTGGCTACACCTTC.

V gene TRBV6-5 combines with J gene TRBJ1-2, with D tentatively TRBD1 (6 bases). Germline CDR1 MNHEY, CDR2 SVGAGI. V lost 6 bases and J 5 bases, leaving 16 bases between the germline ends. This CDR3 spans 14 amino acids. The CDR3 is CASSPRQVGYGYTF. For the CDR3, the DNA is TGTGCCAGCAGCCCCAGACAGGTGGGGTATGGCTACACCTTC.

The chain employs TRBV6-1 and TRBJ2-5; the D gene is possibly TRBD2 (7 bases). Germline V gene sequence: CDR1 MNHNS, CDR2 SASEGT. This CDR3 contains 13 residues. Trimming removed 10 bases at V and 7 bases at J, with 19 bases between. Written as DNA, the CDR3 is TGTGCCAACCAGGGACTACAGGGTGGGACCCAGTACTTC. This gives the protein CANQGLQGGTQYF.

This sequence joins TRBV19 and TRBJ2-1, with D unclear. V lost 1 base and J 5 bases, leaving 6 bases between the germline ends. In germline, CDR1 is LNHDA, CDR2 SQIVND (reference sequence). The CDR3 extends over 13 amino acids. CDR3 residues: CASSIGSNNEQFF. CDR3 sequence (DNA): TGTGCCAGTAGTATAGGCAGTAACAATGAGCAGTTCTTC.

The chain recombines TRBV2 with TRBJ1-2; 7 nucleotides line up with TRBD1. The CDR3 totals 13 residues. V gave up 7 bases and J gave up 2 bases; unmatched junction bases: 4. The germline V gene has CDR1 SNHLY and CDR2 FYNNEI. The CDR3 DNA sequence: TGTGCCAGCAAGAGACAGGGCAACTATGGCTACACCTTC. It yields the protein CASKRQGNYGYTF.

This clone has at least ten counts. The DNA is left out, because the CDR3 cannot be placed on it with certainty; the CDR3 is given as TCRdb lists it. This sequence joins TRBV21-1 and TRBJ1-3. TRBV21-1 is assigned pseudogene status. Ends included, the CDR3 has 11 residues. CDR3 region: CAPGFAGGIYF.

CDR3 in amino acids: CASSLDRGSQETQYF. The CDR3 DNA is TGTGCCAGCAGCTTAGACAGGGGTAGCCAAGAGACCCAGTACTTC. The V call is TRBV11-1, the J call TRBJ2-5; 7 bases align to TRBD1. The CDR3 contains 15 residues. J lost 1 base, V lost 1 base, and 3 bases had no gene match. Germline V gives CDR1 SGHAT, CDR2 FQDESV (reference sequence).

This clone was recorded a few times. The rearrangement joins TRBV29-1 to TRBJ1-1, with D perhaps matching TRBD1 (5 bases). The CDR3 is made up of 13 amino acids. Trimming cost V 7 bases and J 2 bases, with 14 bases left between them. CDR1 is SQVTM, CDR2 ANQGSEA, per germline. DNA for the CDR3: TGCAGCGCCCAGGGTGGCACAAACACTGAAGCTTTCTTT. It encodes CSAQGGTNTEAFF. The full variable domain, with the rest looked up from reference TRBV29-1 and TRBJ1-1, is SAVISQKPSRDICQRGTSLTIQCQVDSQVTMMFWYRQQPGQSLTLIATANQGSEATYESGFVIDKFPISRPNLTFSTLTVSNMSPEDSSIYLCSAQGGTNTEAFFGQGTRLTVV.

This sequence joins TRBV2 and TRBJ2-5; possible D gene TRBD1, 6 bases. CDR1 SNHLY and CDR2 FYNNEI come from the germline V gene. V was trimmed by 6 bases and J by 3 bases, leaving 17 bases between them. This CDR3 has 15 amino acids. DNA of the CDR3: TGTGCCAGCAGCCCGGTGGGGGCTCGGGAAGAGACCCAGTACTTC. This codes for CASSPVGAREETQYF.

The CDR3 is CASSFEQGTGELFF. CDR3 nucleotide sequence: TGTGCCAGCAGCTTCGAACAGGGGACCGGGGAGCTGTTTTTT. This chain joins TRBV2 and TRBJ2-2, with 7 positions matching TRBD1. Germline lookup yields CDR1 SNHLY and CDR2 FYNNEI. V was pared by 6 bases and J by 5 bases, with 6 bases of the junction left unmatched. The CDR3 is 14 residues long.

The chain combines TRBV7-2 with TRBJ1-6; no reliable D call. Germline CDR1 SGHTA, CDR2 FQGNSA. The CDR3 covers 15 residues. The V and J ends lost 1 base and 8 bases respectively, with 12 bases between them. The DNA for the CDR3 is TGTGCCAGCAGCTTAGGGGCCTCAACGGATTCACCCCTCCACTTT. Its protein is CASSLGASTDSPLHF.

J is TRBJ2-1 and V is TRBV11-3; D possibly corresponds to TRBD2 (5 bases). Trimming removed 4 bases at V and 8 bases at J, with 6 bases between. The V gene's germline CDR1 is SGHNT and CDR2 YENEEA. The CDR3 spans 11 residues. The CDR3 bases are TGTGCCAGCAGCTCGGGGTATGAGCAGTTCTTC. This sequence encodes CASSSGYEQFF.

The chain has TRBV2 and TRBJ1-1; D is ambiguous. Germline V gene data show CDR1 as SNHLY and CDR2 as FYNNEI. The CDR3 sequence is 13 residues long. V gave up 5 bases and J gave up 1 base, with 8 bases separating them. The chain's CDR3 is CASSLGANTEAFF. CDR3 coding DNA: TGTGCCAGCAGTTTGGGCGCGAACACTGAAGCTTTCTTT.

This clone was seen a few times. The chain uses TRBV10-2 and TRBJ1-4; D is perhaps TRBD1 (5 bases). The germline gives CDR1 WSHSY, CDR2 SAAADI. The CDR3 length is 12 residues. Trimming removed 2 bases at V and 11 bases at J, with 9 bases between. CDR3 region: CASSEMGDKLFF. The CDR3 region has the DNA TGCGCCAGCAGTGAGATGGGGGATAAACTGTTTTTT.

The gene calls are TRBV5-5 and TRBJ2-3; possibly TRBD2 for D (5 bases). The V and J ends lost 5 bases and 5 bases respectively, with 9 bases between them. Looked up from germline, CDR1 is SGHKS and CDR2 is YYEKEE (reference sequence). The CDR3 extends over 12 amino acids. The CDR3 is CASSWEQDTQYF. Written as DNA, the CDR3 is TGTGCCAGCAGTTGGGAGCAAGATACGCAGTATTTT.

The count of this clone is one. The gene calls are TRBV5-1 and TRBJ2-5; 12 positions match TRBD1. Trimming cost V 0 bases and J 4 bases; bases outside gene matches: 4. Germline CDR1 reads SGHRS; CDR2 reads YFSETQ. The CDR3 is 16 amino acids. CDR3 protein: CASSLAGTGGSETQYF. The DNA for the CDR3 is TGCGCCAGCAGCTTGGCCGGGACAGGGGGCTCAGAGACCCAGTACTTC.

This chain uses TRBV19 with TRBJ2-5, with D tentatively TRBD1 or TRBD2 (6 bases each). The length of the CDR3 is 13 residues. Germline loops: CDR1 LNHDA, CDR2 SQIVND (reference sequence). Trimming removed 5 bases at V and 5 bases at J, with 12 bases between. Here the CDR3 reads CASSGRRGETQYF. As DNA, the CDR3 is TGTGCCAGTAGTGGGCGGAGGGGGGAGACCCAGTACTTC.

The rearrangement uses TRBV19 and TRBJ1-1; D gene unclear. Germline V CDR1 and CDR2: LNHDA, SQIVND (reference sequence). The CDR3 has 15 residues. The V end was cut by 1 base, the J end by 1 base, with 10 bases between. CDR3 region: CASSIVRGGNTEAFF. The DNA of the CDR3 is TGTGCCAGTAGTATAGTGCGGGGTGGGAACACTGAAGCTTTCTTT.

J is TRBJ2-3 and V is TRBV11-3, with TRBD2 identical over 13 bases. Germline CDR1 reads SGHNT; CDR2 reads YENEEA. V lost 5 bases and J lost 6; bases outside the gene matches: 8. The CDR3 extends over 16 amino acids. CDR3 nucleotide sequence: TGTGCCAGCAGCGGGGGACTAGCGGGGCTCTCGGATACGCAGTATTTT. Protein: CASSGGLAGLSDTQYF.

The genes are TRBV27 and TRBJ1-2; 9 bases align to TRBD1. Germline-derived CDR1 and CDR2 are MNHEY and SMNVEV (reference sequence). The CDR3 is 14 residues long. V gave up 0 bases and J gave up 6 bases; unmatched junction bases: 2. The CDR3 loop is CASSLSGQGNGYTF. CDR3 bases: TGTGCCAGCAGTTTATCAGGACAGGGGAATGGCTACACCTTC.

The J gene is TRBJ2-3, the V gene TRBV5-1; 9 nucleotides align to TRBD2. The CDR3 sequence is 20 residues long. The ends lost 4 bases at V and 2 bases at J; junction bases unmatched: 20. The germline gives CDR1 SGHRS, CDR2 YFSETQ. Written as DNA, the CDR3 is TGCGCCAGCAGCCCCCGGGGAGCGGGGGGCCGAATGCCTCTCACAGATACGCAGTATTTT. This codes for CASSPRGAGGRMPLTDTQYF.